This T cell receptor beta chain was recorded in a study of Graves' ophthalmopathy and Graves' hyperthyroidism. Amplified material comprised TCR beta CDR3 regions derived from RNA transcripts. Investigators did first-round RT-PCR with HTBI primers, then second-round multiplex PCR. Using its own MiXCR run on the multiplex PCR reads, TCRdb lists one record per CDR3 protein. The sample yields a few hundred thousand distinct CDR3 sequences, roughly 21% seen once. The CDR3 spans 13 residues. V gave up 7 bases and J gave up 2 bases, with 11 bases separating them. Being free of ophthalmopathy for 18 months of follow-up defined stable hyperthyroidism. The study recruited hyperthyroidism patients aged 18 to 65 who were newly diagnosed, under 2 months' duration. About 10 ml of fresh blood yielded the PBMCs by density gradient. This clonotype was picked up many times.

The V gene is TRBV12-3 or TRBV12-4, the J gene TRBJ2-5; D is possibly TRBD2 (7 bases). This receptor was taken from a young woman with stable Graves' hyperthyroidism. Sequencing was performed on peripheral blood. This CDR3 is CASMAGAQETQYF. CDR3 nucleotides: TGTGCCAGCATGGCGGGGGCACAAGAGACCCAGTACTTC.